Each of the 11 T cell receptor beta chains below was sequenced from the same sample in a study of long-term antiretroviral therapy in people with HIV (dated by TCRdb to about 2022). Sequencing of the TRB variable region was done with the immunoSEQ hsTCRB v3.0 assay at survey level resolution. The table comes from immuneACCESS by way of TCRdb, which keeps in-frame sequences with V and J called. Part of the clones is missing from these tables; in studies checked, under half for an unresolved V gene and the rest for unknown reasons. The sample contains 30,000 to 40,000 clones, 82% of them found a single time. The ten largest clones represent approximately 14% of the sample. The sequencing here drew on unsorted PBMCs, taken 0.3 years after starting antiretroviral therapy. The receptors stem from a man aged 18 to 35 with HIV.

This chain links TRBV5-4 with TRBJ1-2, with 12 bases identical to TRBD1. Germline trimming cut 0 bases from V and 8 bases from J; bases unmatched to any gene: 5. CDR3 length: 15 amino acids. Germline V gives CDR1 SGHNT, CDR2 YYREEE (reference sequence). CDR3 in amino acids: CASSLAGTGGAGYTF. The CDR3, as DNA: TGTGCCAGCAGCTTGGCCGGGACAGGGGGCGCGGGCTACACCTTC.

This clone occurred once. V and J are TRBV6-6 and TRBJ2-5, with TRBD1 identical over 10 bases. CDR3 length: 15 residues. The germline CDR1 and CDR2 sequences are MNHNY and SVGAGI (reference sequence). Trimming took 6 bases from V and 3 from J; bases not matched to a gene: 7. Here the CDR3 DNA reads TGTGCCAGCAGCCCCCGGGGGACAGGGGAAGAGACCCAGTACTTC. It specifies CASSPRGTGEETQYF.

The genes are TRBV19 and TRBJ2-3; tentatively, D is TRBD1 (6 bases). In germline, CDR1 is LNHDA, CDR2 SQIVND (reference sequence). CDR3 length equals 13 residues. CDR3: CAAGDSSTDTQYF. The CDR3 nucleotides read TGTGCGGCAGGGGATTCTAGCACAGATACGCAGTATTTT.

This clone has just one count. V and J are TRBV28 and TRBJ2-5; TRBD2 agrees at 8 bases. The CDR3 runs to 13 residues. CDR1 and CDR2 (germline): MDHEN, SYDVKM. Trimming at V came to 10 bases and at J to 5 bases, leaving 9 bases not matched to a gene. DNA of the CDR3: TGTGCCACCCGGGAGGGGAACGGCGAGACCCAGTACTTC. As protein: CATREGNGETQYF.

The J gene is TRBJ2-1, the V gene TRBV19, with 16 nucleotides matching TRBD2. There are 19 residues in the CDR3. J gave up 0 bases and V 4 bases, and 6 bases lay outside the gene matches. The germline V gene encodes CDR1 LNHDA and CDR2 SQIVND (reference sequence). CDR3 nucleotide sequence: TGTGCCAGTAGTACGGGACTAGCGGGGGGGCTGAGCTCCTACAATGAGCAGTTCTTC. This translates into CASSTGLAGGLSSYNEQFF.

The J gene is TRBJ2-2, the V gene TRBV30; 8 nucleotides agree with TRBD2. Trimming cost V 4 bases and J 4 bases; bases outside gene matches: 14. CDR1 is GTSNPN, CDR2 SVGIG, per germline (reference sequence). This CDR3 region has 17 residues. The CDR3 loop is CAWTPNPGLGGTGELFF. In DNA, the CDR3 is TGTGCCTGGACTCCCAATCCGGGACTAGGCGGCACCGGGGAGCTGTTTTTT.

This chain links TRBV11-2 with TRBJ1-1, with 10 bases identical to TRBD1. Unmatched junction bases numbered 12, after V lost 5 bases and J lost 3 bases. There are 17 residues in the CDR3. CDR1 and CDR2 from the germline V gene are SGHAT and FQNNGV. The CDR3 protein is CASSRRTGGYADTEAFF. The CDR3 DNA sequence: TGTGCCAGCAGCCGCAGGACAGGGGGGTATGCGGACACTGAAGCTTTCTTT.

The chain joins TRBV2 to TRBJ1-1; 7 bases fit TRBD1. Per germline, CDR1 SNHLY and CDR2 FYNNEI. The CDR3 spans 13 residues. V trimming: 6 bases; J trimming: 8 bases; junction bases outside the gene matches: 9. The DNA for the CDR3 is TGTGCCAGCAGGCCTACAGGGGCGCAAGAAGCTTTCTTT. Translated, it gives CASRPTGAQEAFF.

This clone was seen only once. The chain is built from TRBV7-9 and TRBJ2-3; possible D gene TRBD2, 6 bases. CDR1 SEHNR and CDR2 FQNEAQ come from the germline V gene (reference sequence). V was shortened by 5 bases and J by 3 bases, with 18 bases between the two germline ends. This CDR3 comprises 16 residues. CDR3 in DNA: TGTGCCAGCAGCCTGGGGCCGGGAGCTGGGACAGATACGCAGTATTTT. Translated: CASSLGPGAGTDTQYF.

Only one count was recorded for this clone. The chain couples TRBV21-1 to TRBJ2-7; the table's D call, TRBD2, was not checked against the DNA. TRBV21-1 is flagged as a pseudogene. CDR3 length equals 15 residues. CDR3 sequence reads: CASSIPTASSYEQYF. The CDR3 bases are TGTGCCAGCAGCATTCCGACTGCTAGCTCCTACGAGCAGTACTTC.

The chain uses TRBV7-2 and TRBJ2-7; 9 nucleotides line up with TRBD2. Germline CDR1 and CDR2: SGHTA and FQGNSA. The CDR3 is 16 residues long. The junction had 12 bases not matched to a gene; V was cut back by 5 bases and J by 4 bases. CDR3 bases: TGTGCCAGCAGCGCTCCCCTAGCGGGAATGGTGTACGAGCAGTACTTC. Translating gives CASSAPLAGMVYEQYF.